This TCR beta chain was recovered during a study of long-term antiretroviral therapy in people with HIV. Study outcomes and limitations: Adherence to ART, viral resistance and therapy changes lacked any data. Controls exceeded HIV repertoires in CDR3 length range.

Regarding this clone: Its target is unknown.

Researchers ran immunoSEQ v3.0 at survey level. Per-sample sequencing targets were roughly 35,000-55,000 T-cell genomes. TCRdb's table, derived via immunoSEQ multiplex PCR, lists solely in-frame clones and lacks some. Of fewer than 30,000 clones in the sample, around 81% are singletons; the top ten hold 16%. It was in the United States that all participants with HIV were treated. The receptor's source is a woman younger than 35 with HIV. Source: unsorted PBMCs, taken at the start of antiretroviral therapy, before treatment.

CDR3 amino acids: CASSPGEYEQYF. The CDR3 DNA reads as TGTGCCAGCTCACCTGGGGAGTACGAGCAGTACTTC. The chain employs TRBV18 and TRBJ2-7; a possible D gene is TRBD2 (5 bases). V lost 3 bases and J lost 4, with 7 bases in between. CDR3 size: 12 residues. Germline V gene data show CDR1 as KGHSH and CDR2 as LQKENI.